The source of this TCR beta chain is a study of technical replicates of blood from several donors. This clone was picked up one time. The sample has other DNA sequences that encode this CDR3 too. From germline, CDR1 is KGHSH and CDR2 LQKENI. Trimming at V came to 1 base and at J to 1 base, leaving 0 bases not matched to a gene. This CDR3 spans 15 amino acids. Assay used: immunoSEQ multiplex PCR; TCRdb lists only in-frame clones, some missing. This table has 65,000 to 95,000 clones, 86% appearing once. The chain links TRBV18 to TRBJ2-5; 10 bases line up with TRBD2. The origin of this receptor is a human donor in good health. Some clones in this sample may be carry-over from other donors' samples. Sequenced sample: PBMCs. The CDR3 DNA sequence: TGTGCCAGCTCACCACTAGCGGGGGGCCAAGAGACCCAGTACTTC. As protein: CASSPLAGGQETQYF.